The text below deals with one T cell receptor (beta chain). Its target is not known. These data are taken from a study of T cells in tumors after PD-1 blockade. Study background: Patients received pembrolizumab 200 mg every 3 weeks or cemiplimab 350 mg every 2 weeks. Mean per blood sample: about 110,000 templates (24,679-257,772), approximately 37,000 unique clonotypes.

Study results and limitations: About 41% of tumor TCR clonotypes were also found in blood.

Libraries were prepared by immunoSEQ multiplex PCR; TCRdb keeps only in-frame clonotypes and omits some of them. This table has around 49,000 clones, more than 65% appearing once. Genomic DNA template from tumor biopsies or peripheral blood, about 600 ng to 6,500 ng input. The CDR3 has 14 residues. V was cut by 4 bases and J by 3 bases, with 11 bases left in between. The germline V gene has CDR1 LNHDA and CDR2 SQIVND (reference sequence). The origin of this receptor is a human donor with basal cell carcinoma. The sequencing here drew on PBMCs, taken before anti-PD-1 treatment. The rearrangement links TRBV19 to TRBJ2-3; maybe TRBD2 (6 bases). This CDR3 is CASSTLAGTDTQYF. CDR3 sequence (DNA): TGTGCCAGTAGTACCCTGGCGGGGACAGATACGCAGTATTTT.